The present TCR beta chain was sequenced within a study of T cells in Graves' hyperthyroidism and ophthalmopathy. This clonotype was observed at least ten times. From RNA transcripts, TCR beta CDR3 regions were amplified. Carried out on the TCR CDR3, a first-round RT-PCR used the HTBI primer set. Via MiXCR, TCRdb re-called the multiplex PCR reads, giving one row per CDR3 protein. The repertoire has 450,000 to 700,000 distinct CDR3 sequences, roughly 46% of them found once; the top ten carry roughly 19%. The CDR3 runs to 13 residues. V lost 8 bases and J lost 1, with 11 bases in between. CDR1 and CDR2 from the germline V gene are MNHEY and SVGEGT.

V usage is TRBV6-2 or TRBV6-3 and J usage is TRBJ1-1; D remains ambiguous. The TCR originated in an adult woman with Graves' disease, either hyperthyroidism or ophthalmopathy (not recorded which). Sequencing was performed on peripheral blood or thyroid tissue (not recorded which). Written as DNA, the CDR3 is TGTGCCAGCGGACGGACGCGGAACACTGAAGCTTTCTTT. It codes for CASGRTRNTEAFF.